This TCR beta chain was recovered during a study of cytomegalovirus exposure and HLA in healthy donors. Study in general: When 300 to 500 donors were genotyped, just over 80% of them were found to fall in the Caucasian-associated ancestry cluster.

Primers included in the PCR were 60 Vbeta and 13 Jbeta primers. Sequencing was performed with immunoSEQ multiplex PCR; in TCRdb, only in-frame clones are kept and a portion is missing. The sample shows fewer than 200,000 clones, 75% to 80% of them seen only once. The sample taken for sequencing was PBMCs. The source is a woman aged 45-59 years in good health and CMV-seropositive.

CDR3 in amino acids: CASSVGVRAEAFF. The CDR3 bases are TGTGCCAGCAGCGTAGGCGTCAGGGCTGAAGCTTTCTTT. The genes are TRBV9 and TRBJ1-1; D might be TRBD1 (5 bases). The CDR3 extends over 13 amino acids. V lost 0 bases, J lost 6 bases, and 9 bases lay in between. Germline values: CDR1 SGDLS, CDR2 YYNGEE.